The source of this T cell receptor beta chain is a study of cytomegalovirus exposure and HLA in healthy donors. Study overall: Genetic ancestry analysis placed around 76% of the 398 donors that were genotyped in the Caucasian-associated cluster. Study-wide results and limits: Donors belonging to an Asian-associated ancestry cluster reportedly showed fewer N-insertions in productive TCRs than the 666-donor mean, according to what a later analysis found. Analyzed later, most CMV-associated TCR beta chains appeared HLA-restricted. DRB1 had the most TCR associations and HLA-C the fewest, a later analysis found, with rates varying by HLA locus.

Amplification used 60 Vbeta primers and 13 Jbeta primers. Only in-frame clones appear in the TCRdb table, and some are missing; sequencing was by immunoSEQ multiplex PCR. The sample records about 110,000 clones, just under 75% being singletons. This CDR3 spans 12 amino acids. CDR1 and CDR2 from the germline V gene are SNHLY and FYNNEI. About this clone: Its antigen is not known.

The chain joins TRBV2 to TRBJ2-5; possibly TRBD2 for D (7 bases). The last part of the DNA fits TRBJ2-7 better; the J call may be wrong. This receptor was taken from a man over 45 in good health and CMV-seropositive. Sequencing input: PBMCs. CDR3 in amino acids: CATGGSTYEQYF. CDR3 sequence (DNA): TGTGCAACGGGGGGCAGCACCTACGAGCAGTACTTC.